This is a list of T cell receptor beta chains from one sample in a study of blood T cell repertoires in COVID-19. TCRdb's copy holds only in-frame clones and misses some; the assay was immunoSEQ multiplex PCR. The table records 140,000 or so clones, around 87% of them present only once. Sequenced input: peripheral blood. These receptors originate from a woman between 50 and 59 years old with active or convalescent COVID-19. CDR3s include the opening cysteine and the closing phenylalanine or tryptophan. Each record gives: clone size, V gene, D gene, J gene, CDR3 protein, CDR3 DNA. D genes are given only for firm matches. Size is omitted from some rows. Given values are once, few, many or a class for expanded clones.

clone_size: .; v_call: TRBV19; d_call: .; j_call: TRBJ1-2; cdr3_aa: CASSIREGIYTF; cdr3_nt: TGTGCCAGTAGTATAAGGGAGGGGATCTACACCTTC
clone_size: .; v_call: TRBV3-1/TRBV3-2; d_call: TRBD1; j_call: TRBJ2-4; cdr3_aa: CASSQGQGTSLFRAKNIQYF; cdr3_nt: TGTGCCAGCAGTCAGGGACAGGGGACTAGTCTTTTTCGGGCCAAAAACATTCAGTACTTC
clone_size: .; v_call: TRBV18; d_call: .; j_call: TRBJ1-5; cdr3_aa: CASSRNDNPRQPQHF; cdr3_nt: TGTGCCAGCTCAAGAAACGACAACCCGCGTCAGCCCCAGCATTTT
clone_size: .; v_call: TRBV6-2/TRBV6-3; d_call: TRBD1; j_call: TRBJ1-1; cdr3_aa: CASSGQGVEAFF; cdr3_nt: TGTGCCAGCAGTGGACAGGGTGTGGAAGCTTTCTTT
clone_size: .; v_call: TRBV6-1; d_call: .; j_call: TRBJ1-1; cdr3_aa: CASSEAGVMNTEAFF; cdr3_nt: TGTGCCAGCAGTGAAGCCGGAGTGATGAACACTGAAGCTTTCTTT
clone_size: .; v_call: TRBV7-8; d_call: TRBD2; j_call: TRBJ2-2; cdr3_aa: CASSPRGGLGNTGELFF; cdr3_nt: TGTGCCAGCAGCCCGCGGGGGGGCCTGGGTAACACCGGGGAGCTGTTTTTT
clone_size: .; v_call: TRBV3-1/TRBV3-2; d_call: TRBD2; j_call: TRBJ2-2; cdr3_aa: CASSQHSAGGTGELFF; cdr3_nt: TGTGCCAGCAGCCAGCATAGTGCGGGAGGGACCGGGGAGCTGTTTTTT
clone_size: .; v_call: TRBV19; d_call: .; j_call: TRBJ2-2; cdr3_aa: CASSSLGSGTGELFF; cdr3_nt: TGTGCCAGTAGTTCATTGGGGAGCGGCACCGGGGAGCTGTTTTTT
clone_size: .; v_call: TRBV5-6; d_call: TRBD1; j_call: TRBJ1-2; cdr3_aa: CASSWRSRDSYGYTF; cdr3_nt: TGTGCCAGCAGCTGGAGGTCGCGGGACAGCTATGGCTACACCTTC
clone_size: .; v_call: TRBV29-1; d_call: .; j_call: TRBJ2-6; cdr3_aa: CSVAHSGANVLTF; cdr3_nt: TGCAGCGTTGCCCACTCTGGGGCCAACGTCCTGACTTTC
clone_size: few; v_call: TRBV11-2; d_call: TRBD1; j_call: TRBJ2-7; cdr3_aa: CASSLGTGYEQYF; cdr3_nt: TGTGCCAGCAGCTTAGGGACAGGCTACGAGCAGTACTTC
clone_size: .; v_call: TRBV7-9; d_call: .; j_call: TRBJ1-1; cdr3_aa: CASSPRTLNTEAFF; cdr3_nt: TGTGCCAGCAGCCCGAGGACTTTGAACACTGAAGCTTTCTTT